The T cell receptor beta chain described here comes from a study of blood T cell repertoires in COVID-19. Overall study: T cells, B-cell-depleted T cells, or PBMCs provided the cDNA or gDNA that served as material.

TCRdb's table, derived via immunoSEQ multiplex PCR, lists solely in-frame clones and lacks some. Of 250,000 to 350,000 clones listed, around 90% are singletons. Followed over time, Seattle patients had been enrolled while infection was active. V was shortened by 4 bases and J by 8 bases, with 12 bases between the two germline ends. The germline CDR1 and CDR2 sequences are MNHEY and SMNVEV (reference sequence). The length of the CDR3 is 13 residues. Sequencing was performed on peripheral blood. This TCR was sampled from a woman in her fifties or sixties with COVID-19, enrolled during active disease. The rearrangement joins TRBV27 to TRBJ1-3, with D perhaps matching TRBD1 (6 bases). The CDR3, as DNA: TGTGCCAGCAGTTCTAGGGGGTCAGACACCATATATTTT. Protein sequence: CASSSRGSDTIYF.